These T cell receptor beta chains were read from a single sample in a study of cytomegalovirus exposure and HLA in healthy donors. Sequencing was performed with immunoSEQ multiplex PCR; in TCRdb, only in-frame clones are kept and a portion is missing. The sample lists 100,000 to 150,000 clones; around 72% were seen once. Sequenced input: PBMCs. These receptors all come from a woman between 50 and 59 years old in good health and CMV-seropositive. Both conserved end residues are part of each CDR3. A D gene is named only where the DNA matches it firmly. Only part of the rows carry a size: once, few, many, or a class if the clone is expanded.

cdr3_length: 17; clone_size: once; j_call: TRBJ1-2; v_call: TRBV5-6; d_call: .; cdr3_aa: CASSFLRETVGGYGYTF; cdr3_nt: TGTGCCAGCAGCTTTCTCCGGGAAACCGTAGGGGGATATGGCTACACCTTC
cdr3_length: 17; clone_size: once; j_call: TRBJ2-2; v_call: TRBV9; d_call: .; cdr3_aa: CASSVEVNSANTGELFF; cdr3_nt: TGTGCCAGCAGCGTAGAGGTGAATAGCGCGAACACCGGGGAGCTGTTTTTT
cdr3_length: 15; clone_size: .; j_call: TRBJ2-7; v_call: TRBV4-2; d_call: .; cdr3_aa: CASRQDMGRAYEQYF; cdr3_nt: TGTGCCAGCAGACAAGATATGGGGCGCGCCTACGAGCAGTACTTC
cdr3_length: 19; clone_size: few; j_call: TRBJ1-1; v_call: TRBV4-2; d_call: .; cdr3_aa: CASSPSGKGGFLGNTEAFF; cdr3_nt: TGTGCCAGCAGCCCGTCAGGAAAGGGAGGGTTTTTAGGGAACACTGAAGCTTTCTTT
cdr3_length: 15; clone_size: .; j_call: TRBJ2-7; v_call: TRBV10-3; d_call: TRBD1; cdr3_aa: CAINSELTGDNEQYF; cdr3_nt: TGTGCCATCAACTCGGAGTTAACAGGGGATAACGAGCAGTACTTC
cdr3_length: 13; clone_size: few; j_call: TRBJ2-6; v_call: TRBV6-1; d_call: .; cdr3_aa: CASREQGANVLTF; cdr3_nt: TGTGCCAGCAGGGAACAGGGGGCCAACGTCCTGACTTTC
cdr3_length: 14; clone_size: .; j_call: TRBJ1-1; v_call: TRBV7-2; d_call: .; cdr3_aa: CASLPQGRWTEAFF; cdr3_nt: TGTGCCAGCCTACCGCAGGGAAGATGGACTGAAGCTTTCTTT
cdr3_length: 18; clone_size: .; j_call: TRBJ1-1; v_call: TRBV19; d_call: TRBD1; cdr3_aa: CASSIPRQGARYDTEAFF; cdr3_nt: TGTGCCAGTAGTATACCACGACAGGGGGCGCGATACGACACTGAAGCTTTCTTT
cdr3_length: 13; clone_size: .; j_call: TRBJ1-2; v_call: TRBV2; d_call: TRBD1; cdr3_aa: CASRRQGPYGYTF; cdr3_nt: TGTGCCAGCAGGAGACAGGGGCCTTATGGCTACACCTTC
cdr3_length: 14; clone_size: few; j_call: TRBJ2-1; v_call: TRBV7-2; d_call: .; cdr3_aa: CASSPASGYNEQFF; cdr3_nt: TGTGCCAGCAGCCCCGCCTCGGGATACAATGAGCAGTTCTTC
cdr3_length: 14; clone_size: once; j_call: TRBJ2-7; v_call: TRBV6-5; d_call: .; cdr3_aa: CASSSTGHLFEQYF; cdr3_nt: TGTGCCAGCAGTTCAACAGGGCACCTATTCGAGCAGTACTTC
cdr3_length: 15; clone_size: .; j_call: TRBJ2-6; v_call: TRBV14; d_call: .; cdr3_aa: CASSQQFSGANVLTF; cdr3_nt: TGTGCCAGCAGCCAACAATTCTCTGGGGCCAACGTCCTGACTTTC
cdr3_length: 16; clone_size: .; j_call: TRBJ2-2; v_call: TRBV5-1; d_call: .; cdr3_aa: CASSPDLHADTGELFF; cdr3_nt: TGCGCCAGCAGCCCAGACTTGCACGCGGACACCGGGGAGCTGTTTTTT
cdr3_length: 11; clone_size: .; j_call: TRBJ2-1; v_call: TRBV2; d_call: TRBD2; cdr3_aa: CASLSTSGGIF; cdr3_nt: TGTGCCAGCCTCTCGACTAGCGGGGGGATCTTC
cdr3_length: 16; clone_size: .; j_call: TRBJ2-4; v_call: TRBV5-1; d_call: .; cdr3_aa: CASSTSLTGAKNIQYF; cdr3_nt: TGCGCCAGCAGCACGAGCTTGACAGGAGCCAAAAACATTCAGTACTTC
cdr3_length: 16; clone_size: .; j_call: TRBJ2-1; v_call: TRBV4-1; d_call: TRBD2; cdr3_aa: CASSTRSGSSYNEQFF; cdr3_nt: TGCGCCAGCAGCACACGCAGCGGGAGCTCCTACAATGAGCAGTTCTTC
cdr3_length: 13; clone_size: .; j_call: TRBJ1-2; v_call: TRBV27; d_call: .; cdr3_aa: CASGRVGVGGYTF; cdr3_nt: TGTGCCAGCGGACGCGTCGGGGTAGGCGGCTACACCTTC
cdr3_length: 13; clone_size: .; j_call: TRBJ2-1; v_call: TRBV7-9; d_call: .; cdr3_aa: CASSLLADNEQFF; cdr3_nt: TGTGCCAGCAGCTTACTGGCTGACAATGAGCAGTTCTTC
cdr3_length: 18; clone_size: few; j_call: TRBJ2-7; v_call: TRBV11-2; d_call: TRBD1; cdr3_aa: CASSPLARDRGRSYEQYF; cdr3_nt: TGTGCCAGCAGCCCCCTGGCCCGGGACAGGGGGCGTTCCTACGAGCAGTACTTC
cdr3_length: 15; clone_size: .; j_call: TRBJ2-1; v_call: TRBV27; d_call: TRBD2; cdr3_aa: CASSLLAGSANEQFF; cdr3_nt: TGTGCCAGCAGTTTACTAGCGGGGTCCGCCAATGAGCAGTTCTTC